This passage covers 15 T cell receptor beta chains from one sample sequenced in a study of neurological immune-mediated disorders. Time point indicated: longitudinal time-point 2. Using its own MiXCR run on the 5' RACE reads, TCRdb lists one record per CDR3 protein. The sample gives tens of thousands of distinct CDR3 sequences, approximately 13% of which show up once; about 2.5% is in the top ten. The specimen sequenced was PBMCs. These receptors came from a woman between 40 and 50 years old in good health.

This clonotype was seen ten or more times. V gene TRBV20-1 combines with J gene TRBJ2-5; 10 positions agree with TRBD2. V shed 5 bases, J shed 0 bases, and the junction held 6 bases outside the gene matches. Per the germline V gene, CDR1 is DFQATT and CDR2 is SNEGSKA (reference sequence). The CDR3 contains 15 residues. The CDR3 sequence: CSADTSGAHQETQYF. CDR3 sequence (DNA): TGCAGTGCTGATACTAGCGGGGCTCACCAAGAGACCCAGTACTTC.

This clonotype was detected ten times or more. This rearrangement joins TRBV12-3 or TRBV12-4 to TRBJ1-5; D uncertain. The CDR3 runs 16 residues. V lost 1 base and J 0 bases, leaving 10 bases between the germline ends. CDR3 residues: CASSLEPYYSNQPQHF. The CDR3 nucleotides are TGTGCCAGCAGTTTAGAGCCGTACTATAGCAATCAGCCCCAGCATTTT.

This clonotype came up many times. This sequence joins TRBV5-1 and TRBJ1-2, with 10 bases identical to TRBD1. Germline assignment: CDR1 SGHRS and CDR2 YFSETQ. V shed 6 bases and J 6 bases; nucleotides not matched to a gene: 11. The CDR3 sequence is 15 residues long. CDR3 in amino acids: CASNSLEDRGHGYTF. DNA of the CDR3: TGCGCCAGCAACTCGCTCGAAGACAGGGGGCATGGCTACACCTTC.

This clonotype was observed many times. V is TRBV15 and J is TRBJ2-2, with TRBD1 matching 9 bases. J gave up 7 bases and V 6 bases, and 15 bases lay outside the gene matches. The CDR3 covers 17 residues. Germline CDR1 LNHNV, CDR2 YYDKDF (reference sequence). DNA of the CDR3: TGTGCCACCAGGACAAACCGGGACAGGGTAGGGGTCGGGGAGCTGTTTTTT. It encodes CATRTNRDRVGVGELFF.

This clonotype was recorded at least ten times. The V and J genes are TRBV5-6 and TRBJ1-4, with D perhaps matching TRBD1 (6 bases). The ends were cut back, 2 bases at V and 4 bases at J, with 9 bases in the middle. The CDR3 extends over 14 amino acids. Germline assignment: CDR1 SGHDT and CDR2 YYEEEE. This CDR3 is CASSLRQDNEKLFF. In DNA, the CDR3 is TGTGCCAGCAGCTTAAGACAGGATAATGAAAAACTGTTTTTT.

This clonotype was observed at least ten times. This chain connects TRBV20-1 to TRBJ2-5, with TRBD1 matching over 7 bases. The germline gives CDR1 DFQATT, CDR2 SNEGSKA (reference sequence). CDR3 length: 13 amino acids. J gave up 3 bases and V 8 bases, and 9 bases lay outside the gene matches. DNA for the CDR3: TGCAGTCCTCAAAAGGGGGCCGAAGAGACCCAGTACTTC. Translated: CSPQKGAEETQYF.

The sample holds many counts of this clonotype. For the CDR3, the DNA is TGTGCCAGTAGTATTGGTGATCTTACCGGGGAGCTGTTTTTT. It specifies CASSIGDLTGELFF. This chain joins TRBV19 and TRBJ2-2; no reliable D call. The CDR3 spans 14 residues. V shed 3 bases and J shed 5 bases, with 10 bases lying between them. Germline CDR1 LNHDA, CDR2 SQIVND (reference sequence).

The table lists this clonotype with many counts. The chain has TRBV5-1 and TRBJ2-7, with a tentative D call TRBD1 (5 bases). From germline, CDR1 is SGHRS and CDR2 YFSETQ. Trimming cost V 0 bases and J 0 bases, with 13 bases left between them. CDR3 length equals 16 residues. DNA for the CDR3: TGCGCCAGCAGCTTGGAACAGGCGGCTCTCTCCTACGAGCAGTACTTC. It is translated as CASSLEQAALSYEQYF.

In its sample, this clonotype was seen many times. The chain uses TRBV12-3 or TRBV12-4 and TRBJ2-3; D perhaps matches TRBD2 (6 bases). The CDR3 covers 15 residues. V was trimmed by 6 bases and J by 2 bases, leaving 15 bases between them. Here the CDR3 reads CASSSKEGYTDTQYF. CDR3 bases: TGTGCCAGCAGCTCCAAGGAGGGATACACAGATACGCAGTATTTT.

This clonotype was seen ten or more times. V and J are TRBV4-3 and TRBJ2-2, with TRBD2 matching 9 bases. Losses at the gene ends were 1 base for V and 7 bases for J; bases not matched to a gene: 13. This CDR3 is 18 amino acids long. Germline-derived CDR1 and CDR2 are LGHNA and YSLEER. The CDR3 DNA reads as TGCGCCAGCAGCCAAGGAACAGCGGGAGGCCTTGGGGGCGGGGAGCTGTTTTTT. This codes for CASSQGTAGGLGGGELFF.

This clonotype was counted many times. CDR3 amino acids: CASSYVGQSNQPQHF. CDR3 nucleotides: TGTGCCAGCAGTTACGTCGGACAGAGCAATCAGCCCCAGCATTTT. The chain combines TRBV6-2 or TRBV6-3 with TRBJ1-5; tentatively, D is TRBD1 (6 bases). Germline assignment: CDR1 MNHEY and CDR2 SVGEGT. The CDR3 contains 15 residues. Trimming removed 2 bases at V and 1 base at J, with 9 bases between.

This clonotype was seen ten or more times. The CDR3 spells CAISESEGEPQHF. The CDR3 nucleotides are TGTGCCATCAGTGAGTCAGAGGGAGAGCCCCAGCATTTT. V and J are TRBV10-3 and TRBJ1-5; D ambiguous. Germline-derived CDR1 and CDR2 are ENHRY and SYGVKD. Trimming removed 0 bases at V and 8 bases at J, with 8 bases between. The CDR3 length is 13 residues.

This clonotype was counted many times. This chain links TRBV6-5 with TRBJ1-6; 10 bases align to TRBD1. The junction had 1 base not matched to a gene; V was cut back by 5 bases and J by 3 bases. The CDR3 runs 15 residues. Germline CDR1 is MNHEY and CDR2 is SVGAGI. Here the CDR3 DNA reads TGTGCCAGCAGTCGGACAGGGGGCTATAATTCACCCCTCCACTTT. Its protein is CASSRTGGYNSPLHF.

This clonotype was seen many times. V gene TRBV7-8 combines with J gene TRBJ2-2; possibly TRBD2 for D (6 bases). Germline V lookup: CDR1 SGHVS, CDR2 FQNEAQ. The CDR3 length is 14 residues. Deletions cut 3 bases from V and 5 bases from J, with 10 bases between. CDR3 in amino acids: CASSFQGGTGELFF. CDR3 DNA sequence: TGTGCCAGCAGCTTTCAGGGAGGAACCGGGGAGCTGTTTTTT.

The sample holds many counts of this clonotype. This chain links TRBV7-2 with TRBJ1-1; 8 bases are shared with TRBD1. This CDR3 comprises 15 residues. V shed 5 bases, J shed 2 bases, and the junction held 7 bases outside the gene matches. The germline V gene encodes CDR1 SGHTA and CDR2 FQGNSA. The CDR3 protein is CASSPRPGGNTEAFF. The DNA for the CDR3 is TGTGCCAGCAGCCCTAGGCCAGGGGGCAACACTGAAGCTTTCTTT.